What follows describes a single TCR beta chain. Its specificity is unknown. Per germline, CDR1 DFQATT and CDR2 SNEGSKA (reference sequence). After removal of 5 bases from V and 2 bases from J, the junction contained 13 bases not matched to a gene. CDR3 size: 16 residues. Genomic DNA was the PCR template. Amplification of the beta chain CDR3 used 30 forward and 13 reverse multiplex primers. TCRdb re-analysed the multiplex PCR reads in MiXCR, keeping a single row per CDR3 protein. The table includes about 250,000 distinct CDR3 sequences, approximately 50% detected once. This specimen comes from a study of type 1 and type 2 diabetes patients. Study findings and constraints: Type 2 diabetes repertoires were more diverse than type 1 diabetes repertoires. Groups were not age- or gender-matched, which may bias interpretation.

The sequencing input was peripheral blood mononuclear cells (PBMCs). The gene calls are TRBV20-1 and TRBJ2-5; the match to TRBD2 covers 8 bases. This TCR derives from a man between 18 and 29 years old with type 2 diabetes. The CDR3 loop is CSAPGGGRGKQETQYF. The CDR3 nucleotides are TGCAGTGCTCCTGGCGGGGGGCGGGGAAAGCAAGAGACCCAGTACTTC.